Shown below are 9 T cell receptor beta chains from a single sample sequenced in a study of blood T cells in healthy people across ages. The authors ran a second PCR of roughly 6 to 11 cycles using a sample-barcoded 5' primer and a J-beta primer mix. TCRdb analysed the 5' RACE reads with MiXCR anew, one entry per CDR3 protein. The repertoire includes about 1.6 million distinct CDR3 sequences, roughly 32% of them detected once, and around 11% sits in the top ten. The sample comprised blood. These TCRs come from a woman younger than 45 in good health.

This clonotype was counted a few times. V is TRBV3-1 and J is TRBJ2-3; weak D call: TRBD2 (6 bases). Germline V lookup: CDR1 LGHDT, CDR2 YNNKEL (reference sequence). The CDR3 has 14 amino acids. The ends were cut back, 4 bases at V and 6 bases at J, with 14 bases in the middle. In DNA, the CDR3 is TGTGCCAGCAGCCGTAGCGGATCCGGCGATACGCAGTATTTT. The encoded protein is CASSRSGSGDTQYF.

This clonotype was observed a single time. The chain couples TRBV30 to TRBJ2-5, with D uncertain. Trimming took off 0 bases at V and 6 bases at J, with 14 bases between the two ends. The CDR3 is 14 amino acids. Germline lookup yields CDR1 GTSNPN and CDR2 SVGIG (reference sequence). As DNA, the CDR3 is TGTGCCTGGAGTGTACCGAAGATCGGAAAGACCCAGTACTTC. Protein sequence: CAWSVPKIGKTQYF.

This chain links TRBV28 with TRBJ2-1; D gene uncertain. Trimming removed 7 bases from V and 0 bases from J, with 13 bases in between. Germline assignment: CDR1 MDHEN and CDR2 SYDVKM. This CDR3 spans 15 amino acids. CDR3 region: CASMVEASSYNEQFF. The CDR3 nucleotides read TGTGCCAGCATGGTCGAGGCGAGCTCCTACAATGAGCAGTTCTTC.

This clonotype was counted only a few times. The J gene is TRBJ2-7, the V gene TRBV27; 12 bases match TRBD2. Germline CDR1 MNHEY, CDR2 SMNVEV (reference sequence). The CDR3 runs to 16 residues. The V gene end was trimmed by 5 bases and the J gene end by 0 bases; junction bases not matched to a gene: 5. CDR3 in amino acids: CASSPGLAGTSYEQYF. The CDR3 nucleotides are TGTGCCAGCAGTCCAGGACTAGCGGGGACCTCCTACGAGCAGTACTTC.

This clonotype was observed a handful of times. CDR3 residues: CAISESRQGNEQFF. As DNA, the CDR3 is TGTGCCATCAGTGAGTCGAGACAGGGCAATGAGCAGTTCTTC. V is TRBV10-3 and J is TRBJ2-1; TRBD1 matches 7 bases. The V gene's germline CDR1 is ENHRY and CDR2 SYGVKD. Trimming cost V 0 bases and J 6 bases; bases outside gene matches: 2. CDR3 size: 14 residues.

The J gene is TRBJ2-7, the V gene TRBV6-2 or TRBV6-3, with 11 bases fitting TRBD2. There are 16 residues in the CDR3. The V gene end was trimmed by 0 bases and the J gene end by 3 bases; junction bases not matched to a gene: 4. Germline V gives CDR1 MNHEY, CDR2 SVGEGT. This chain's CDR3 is CASSYSTSGILYEQYF. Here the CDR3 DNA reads TGTGCCAGCAGTTACTCGACTAGCGGGATCCTCTACGAGCAGTACTTC.

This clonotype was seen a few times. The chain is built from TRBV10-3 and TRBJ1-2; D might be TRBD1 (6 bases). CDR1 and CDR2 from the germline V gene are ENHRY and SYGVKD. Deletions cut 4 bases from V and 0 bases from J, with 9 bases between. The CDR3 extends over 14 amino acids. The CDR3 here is CAISGAGANYGYTF. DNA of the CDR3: TGTGCCATCAGTGGTGCAGGGGCTAACTATGGCTACACCTTC.

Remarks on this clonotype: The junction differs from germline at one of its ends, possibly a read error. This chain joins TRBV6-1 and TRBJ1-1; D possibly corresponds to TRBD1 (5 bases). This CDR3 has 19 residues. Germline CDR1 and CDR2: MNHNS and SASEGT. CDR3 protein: CASSEASYPSGRLNTEALF. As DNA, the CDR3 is TGTGCCAGCAGTGAAGCCTCTTATCCCTCAGGGAGGCTCAACACTGAAGCTCTCTTT.

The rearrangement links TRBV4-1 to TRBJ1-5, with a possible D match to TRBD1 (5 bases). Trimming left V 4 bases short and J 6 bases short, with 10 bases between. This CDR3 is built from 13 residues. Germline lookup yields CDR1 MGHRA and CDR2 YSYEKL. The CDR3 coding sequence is TGCGCCAGCAGCCTACAGGTATCTCAGCCCCAGCATTTT. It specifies CASSLQVSQPQHF.